The 16 T cell receptor beta chains in this list originate from one sample, sequenced in a study of CD8+ T cells in alopecia areata (dated by TCRdb to 2016 to 2018). The library was produced with the immunoSEQ multiplex PCR assay. For TCR sequencing, RNA was extracted from every sample and reverse transcribed into cDNA to serve as template. TCRdb re-hosts the immuneACCESS table, in-frame sequences only. Its copies lack some clones; in the studies checked, an unresolved V gene accounts for under half of them, and the cause for the rest is not known. For this sample the table reports 200,000 to 300,000 clones, with no clone seen just once. Around 1.2% of the sample comes from the top ten. Cells from pooled mouse cutaneous lymph nodes were stained for CD4, CD8alpha, NKG2D, NKG2ACE and other markers and then sorted on a BD Influx. The sequencing input was CD4+ T cells sorted from a lymph node. Source of these receptors: a C3H/HeJ mouse with alopecia areata. The strain in question carries the MHC haplotype H2-k.

As for this clone: Gene names and germline refer to mouse. The missing CDR3 end, 4 residues past where the read stops, is filled in from the germline J gene. V is TRBV31 and J is TRBJ2-2, with a tentative D call TRBD1 (5 bases). V was cut by 0 bases and J by 2 bases, with 10 bases left in between. Germline V gives CDR1 GKSSPN, CDR2 SITVG. The CDR3 length is 15 residues. The CDR3 here is CAWSLWKGNTGQLYF. Incomplete CDR3 DNA: TGTGCCTGGAGTCTCTGGAAGGGGAACACCGGG.

Notes on this clone: Gene names and germline refer to mouse. The missing CDR3 end, 4 residues past where the read stops, is filled in from the germline J gene. The chain uses TRBV13-1 and TRBJ2-4; 8 positions agree with TRBD2. The CDR3 has 16 residues. Trimming at V came to 4 bases and at J to 0 bases, leaving 7 bases not matched to a gene. Germline V gives CDR1 NSHNY, CDR2 SYGAGN. The sequenced CDR3 bases are TGTGCCAGCAGTTTCGGGGGGGCGCAAAGTCAAAAC. As protein: CASSFGGAQSQN. Given in full, the CDR3 is CASSFGGAQSQNTLYF.

This clone was counted between two and nine times. Gene names refer to mouse genes. The read ends 4 residues early relative to the CDR3; the germline J gene fills the gap. The same CDR3 arises from other DNA sequences in this sample as well. The chain recombines TRBV13-2 with TRBJ2-2, with 9 bases aligning to TRBD2. In germline, CDR1 is NNHNN, CDR2 SYGAGS (reference sequence). Trimming cost V 2 bases and J 3 bases; bases outside gene matches: 2. The CDR3 contains 15 residues. CDR3 loop: CASGDWGGDTGQLYF. The DNA read from the CDR3 is TGTGCCAGCGGTGACTGGGGGGGGGACACCGGG.

This clone was seen a handful of times. Gene names follow the mouse nomenclature. The read terminates 4 residues before the CDR3 end, so the remaining end is supplied by the germline J gene. J is TRBJ2-7 and V is TRBV19; maybe TRBD1 (6 bases). The CDR3 runs 14 residues. Germline values: CDR1 FNHDT, CDR2 SITEND (reference sequence). CDR3 residues: CASSDTGTKYEQYF. The CDR3 bases that were read are TGTGCCAGCAGTGATACCGGGACAAAATAT.

As to this clone: Here the gene names and germline are mouse. The read is 4 residues too short to cover the CDR3 end, so that end is filled in from the germline J gene. This same CDR3 is encoded by further DNA sequences in the sample. The gene calls are TRBV13-1 and TRBJ2-1; 10 bases match TRBD1. Germline-derived CDR1 and CDR2 are NSHNY and SYGAGN. There are 14 residues in the CDR3. CDR3 sequence: CASSDRDRGAEQFF. The CDR3 bases that were read are TGTGCCAGCAGTGATAGGGACAGGGGAGCT.

With regard to this clone: Mouse gene names and germline throughout. The sequence runs out 3 residues before the end of the CDR3; the remainder is reconstructed from the germline J gene. This chain connects TRBV3 to TRBJ1-6; possibly TRBD1 for D (6 bases). TRBJ1-6 is designated an ORF whose function remains uncertain. The CDR3 loop spans 15 amino acids. Trimming removed 3 bases at V and 3 bases at J, with 9 bases between. The germline gives CDR1 SNHLY, CDR2 FYNGKV (reference sequence). The sequenced part of the CDR3 DNA is TGTGCCAGCAGCTTCCGGGACATCTATAATTCGCCC. Amino acids: CASSFRDIYNSP. The CDR3, in full, reads CASSFRDIYNSPLYF.

There are a few counts of this clone. Gene names denote mouse genes. Read sequence stops 4 residues before the CDR3 end, and the germline J gene provides the missing end. The sample carries other DNA sequences with the same CDR3. The gene calls are TRBV31 and TRBJ1-2; D may be TRBD1 (5 bases). The CDR3 has 14 residues. Trimming cost V 0 bases and J 2 bases, with 10 bases left between them. The germline V gene encodes CDR1 GKSSPN and CDR2 SITVG. This CDR3 is CAWSLDRGNSDYTF. The DNA read from the CDR3 is TGTGCCTGGAGTCTAGACAGAGGGAACTCC. Filled out from reference TRBV31 and TRBJ1-2, the complete variable domain reads AQTIHQWPVAEIKAVGSPLSLGCTIKGKSSPNLYWYWQATGGTLQQLFYSITVGQVESVVQLNLSASRPKDDQFILSTEKLLLSHSGFYLCAWSLDRGNSDYTFGSGTRLLVI.

This clone was seen a handful of times. These gene names are mouse names. The read terminates 3 residues before the CDR3 end, so the remaining end is supplied by the germline J gene. The V call is TRBV13-2, the J call TRBJ1-6; possible D gene TRBD1, 5 bases. TRBJ1-6 is an ORF for which the function is uncertain. Germline values: CDR1 NNHNN, CDR2 SYGAGS (reference sequence). V lost 3 bases to trimming and J lost 0 bases, with 10 bases between them. The CDR3 extends over 16 amino acids. This CDR3 is CASGGNRNSYNSPLYF. The DNA read from the CDR3 is TGTGCCAGCGGTGGTAACAGGAATTCCTATAATTCGCCC.

As for this clone: The listed genes are named as in mouse. Read data end 3 residues before the CDR3 end; the end is taken from the germline J gene. The J gene is TRBJ1-6, the V gene TRBV19; the D is unclear. TRBJ1-6 is an ORF, with its function uncertain. Germline loops: CDR1 FNHDT, CDR2 SITEND (reference sequence). The CDR3 has 14 residues. Trimming stripped 3 bases from V and 4 bases from J, with 8 bases between. The CDR3 spells CASSKTRYNSPLYF. CDR3 bases read: TGTGCCAGCAGTAAGACAAGGTATAATTCGCCC.

This clone was seen only a few times. Gene and germline names: mouse. The missing CDR3 end, 4 residues past where the read stops, is filled in from the germline J gene. The J gene is TRBJ2-1, the V gene TRBV13-1; 9 nucleotides agree with TRBD2. The CDR3 consists of 17 residues. After removal of 0 bases from V and 1 base from J, the junction contained 5 bases not matched to a gene. Germline CDR1 is NSHNY and CDR2 is SYGAGN. The sequenced CDR3 bases are TGTGCCAGCAGTGATGCCCGGCTGGGGGGGAACTATGCT. Translation gives CASSDARLGGNYA. The entire CDR3 protein is CASSDARLGGNYAEQFF.

Worth noting for this clone: A single base separates this from a much larger clone, so it may be a read error. Gene names and germline match the mouse. The sequence runs out 4 residues before the end of the CDR3; the remainder is reconstructed from the germline J gene. The chain couples TRBV14 to TRBJ2-7; D remains unclear. This CDR3 is built from 12 residues. The germline CDR1 and CDR2 sequences are SGHDT and FRDEAV. Trimming removed 4 bases from V and 3 bases from J, with 8 bases in between. CDR3 DNA (partial): TGTGCCAGCAGTCATGACAACTAT. Residues: CASSHDNY. The CDR3 reads in full as CASSHDNYEQYF.

At least ten counts were recorded for this clone. Mouse germline and gene names are used. The CDR3 goes on 4 residues after the read ends, and that part is filled in from the germline J gene. This same CDR3 is encoded by further DNA sequences in the sample. The rearrangement uses TRBV1 and TRBJ2-1; 8 bases align to TRBD2. The CDR3 has 15 residues. With 1 base clipped from V and 1 base from J, the junction kept 0 bases outside the gene matches. Per the germline V gene, CDR1 is NSQYPW and CDR2 is LRSPGD (reference sequence). CDR3 DNA, as far as it was read: TGCACCTGCAGTGCAGGGACTGGGAACTATGCT. Translated: CTCSAGTGNYA. The complete CDR3 protein is CTCSAGTGNYAEQFF.

With respect to this clone: Gene labels here are mouse ones. The DNA ends 3 residues before the CDR3 does, and the rest of the CDR3 is filled in from the germline J gene. The rearrangement links TRBV19 to TRBJ1-6; TRBD1 is a possible D gene (5 bases). TRBJ1-6 is identified as an open reading frame with a role that is uncertain. Germline assignment: CDR1 FNHDT and CDR2 SITEND (reference sequence). The CDR3 sequence is 15 residues long. V dropped 0 bases and J dropped 6 bases, with 10 bases sitting between them. CDR3 in amino acids: CASSIGTTLNSPLYF. The CDR3 bases that were read are TGTGCCAGCAGTATAGGGACAACCCTTAATTCGCCC.

On this clone itself: Mouse gene names apply. Coverage ceases 3 residues before the CDR3 finishes, and the germline J gene fills in the end. The chain employs TRBV19 and TRBJ1-6; tentatively, D is TRBD1 (6 bases). TRBJ1-6 is reported as an ORF; its role is uncertain. The CDR3 has 15 amino acids. V lost 4 bases, J lost 4 bases, and 12 bases lay in between. The germline V gene encodes CDR1 FNHDT and CDR2 SITEND (reference sequence). The DNA read from the CDR3 is TGTGCCAGCAGTTCTCACAGGGAGTATAATTCGCCC. Protein sequence: CASSSHREYNSP. The complete CDR3 reads CASSSHREYNSPLYF.

This clone was picked up a small number of times. Genes and germline are mouse. The read comes to an end 4 residues before the CDR3 does, leaving the germline J gene to fill in the end. This CDR3 is also generated by other DNA sequences in the sample. This rearrangement joins TRBV13-3 to TRBJ2-1; weak D call: TRBD2 (5 bases). In germline, CDR1 is NNHDY, CDR2 SYVADS. The CDR3 runs to 14 residues. V lost 1 base and J 4 bases, leaving 9 bases between the germline ends. The part of the CDR3 DNA that was read is TGTGCCAGCAGTGATTTGGGGAGGTATGCT. This gives the protein CASSDLGRYA. In full, the CDR3 reads CASSDLGRYAEQFF.

This clone was observed a few times. Gene names denote mouse genes. The read halts 4 residues ahead of the CDR3 end, with the missing end drawn from the germline J gene. The rearrangement joins TRBV5 to TRBJ2-1; TRBD2 aligns across 11 bases. This CDR3 comprises 18 residues. The V gene's germline CDR1 is LGHNA and CDR2 YNLKQL (reference sequence). The J segment lost 2 bases and the V segment lost 0 bases, leaving 6 bases of the junction unmatched. CDR3 protein: CASSQDNWGGGDYAEQFF. CDR3 DNA (partial): TGTGCCAGCAGCCAAGATAACTGGGGGGGCGGGGACTATGCT.